The 31 T cell receptor beta chains below were found in one sample sequenced in a study of blood T cell repertoires in COVID-19. Libraries were prepared by immunoSEQ multiplex PCR; TCRdb keeps only in-frame clonotypes and omits some of them. The sample has 350,000 or so clones; roughly 86% are singletons. The sequenced sample was PBMCs or T cells enriched from blood (not recorded which). Receptor source: a woman in her thirties who had been exposed to COVID-19.

The V call is TRBV18, the J call TRBJ1-2; D ambiguous. This CDR3 is built from 16 residues. CDR1 KGHSH and CDR2 LQKENI come from the germline V gene. The V end lost 0 bases, the J end lost 0 bases, and 11 bases lay between the germline ends. CDR3 region: CASSPPAGLANYGYTF. CDR3 DNA sequence: TGTGCCAGCTCACCACCGGCCGGCCTAGCTAACTATGGCTACACCTTC.

The chain recombines TRBV7-9 with TRBJ2-2; D unresolved. Germline CDR1 reads SEHNR; CDR2 reads FQNEAQ (reference sequence). Trimming stripped 3 bases from V and 7 bases from J, with 6 bases between. This CDR3 has 12 residues. The CDR3 DNA reads as TGTGCCAGCAGCTTCACAGACGGGGAGCTGTTTTTT. Residues: CASSFTDGELFF. The whole variable domain, filled in from reference TRBV7-9 and TRBJ2-2, reads DTGVSQNPRHKITKRGQNVTFRCDPISEHNRLYWYRQTLGQGPEFLTYFQNEAQLEKSRLLSDRFSAERPKGSFSTLEIQRTEQGDSAMYLCASSFTDGELFFGEGSRLTVL.

The rearrangement links TRBV29-1 to TRBJ1-5, with D uncertain. CDR3 length equals 13 residues. The germline V gene encodes CDR1 SQVTM and CDR2 ANQGSEA. Trimming took off 6 bases at V and 4 bases at J, with 13 bases between the two ends. The CDR3 protein is CSVARNGNQPQHF. CDR3 bases: TGCAGCGTGGCCCGGAACGGGAATCAGCCCCAGCATTTT.

The rearrangement links TRBV27 to TRBJ2-7, with TRBD1 matching 8 bases. The CDR3 has 15 amino acids. V shed 3 bases, J shed 6 bases, and the junction held 10 bases outside the gene matches. Germline V gives CDR1 MNHEY, CDR2 SMNVEV (reference sequence). The DNA of the CDR3 is TGTGCCAGCAGTTTTACCGGGACAGGTATCGGCGAGCAGTACTTC. It specifies CASSFTGTGIGEQYF.

The gene calls are TRBV13 and TRBJ2-1, with 8 positions matching TRBD2. This CDR3 contains 13 residues. The germline CDR1 and CDR2 sequences are PRHDT and FYEKMQ (reference sequence). V was clipped by 4 bases and J by 8 bases; unmatched bases: 4. The CDR3 loop is CASSSTSAHEQFF. The CDR3 coding sequence is TGTGCCAGCAGCTCGACTAGCGCCCATGAGCAGTTCTTC.

The chain carries TRBV9 and TRBJ2-7, with D tentatively TRBD2 (6 bases). V lost 4 bases, J lost 2 bases, and 19 bases lay in between. The CDR3 has 16 amino acids. CDR1 is SGDLS and CDR2 is YYNGEE in the germline V gene. CDR3 sequence (DNA): TGTGCCAGCAGCTTCTCCAGGGAGGTAGGGACCTACGAGCAGTACTTC. Its translation: CASSFSREVGTYEQYF.

The chain carries TRBV4-2 and TRBJ2-6; tentatively, D is TRBD1 (7 bases). The CDR3 is 19 amino acids. Trimming pared 0 bases from V and 3 bases from J, leaving 18 bases between. Germline-derived CDR1 and CDR2 are LGHNA and YNFKEQ. The CDR3 protein is CASSQDLGGGAFGANVLTF. Here the CDR3 DNA reads TGTGCCAGCAGCCAAGATTTAGGAGGGGGCGCGTTTGGGGCCAACGTCCTGACTTTC.

The rearrangement links TRBV7-2 to TRBJ2-1, with TRBD2 matching 7 bases. This CDR3 is 15 amino acids long. V shed 3 bases and J 7 bases; nucleotides not matched to a gene: 9. CDR1 and CDR2 (germline): SGHTA, FQGNSA. This CDR3 reads CASSLGGGDRNEQFF. The CDR3 DNA follows: TGTGCCAGCAGCTTGGGTGGGGGGGATAGGAATGAGCAGTTCTTC.

The V call is TRBV7-9, the J call TRBJ2-7; 13 bases map to TRBD2. Trimming at V came to 1 base and at J to 6 bases, leaving 3 bases not matched to a gene. The length of the CDR3 is 15 residues. Germline V gene lookup returns CDR1 SEHNR and CDR2 FQNEAQ (reference sequence). CDR3 nucleotides: TGTGCCAGCAGCTTAGAGGGACTAGCGGGACGCGAGCAGTACTTC. Amino acids: CASSLEGLAGREQYF.

V usage is TRBV3-1 (or the pseudogene TRBV3-2) and J usage is TRBJ1-5, with no clear D. CDR3 length equals 14 residues. The V gene's germline CDR1 is LGHDT and CDR2 YNNKEL (reference sequence). The V end was cut by 1 base, the J end by 10 bases, with 14 bases between. The CDR3 region is CASSQGGRAEPQHF. The CDR3, as DNA: TGTGCCAGCAGCCAAGGAGGGAGGGCTGAACCCCAGCATTTT.

The chain uses TRBV30 and TRBJ2-7; 13 nucleotides match TRBD2. Germline V gene sequence: CDR1 GTSNPN, CDR2 SVGIG (reference sequence). The CDR3 runs to 15 residues. The V segment lost 5 bases and the J segment 6 bases; nucleotides outside the gene matches: 10. The CDR3, as DNA: TGTGCCTGGGACCCAGGACTAGCGGGAGTCTTCGAGCAGTACTTC. Protein: CAWDPGLAGVFEQYF.

The chain carries TRBV27 and TRBJ1-1; TRBD1 matches 8 bases. The CDR3 length is 15 residues. The germline V gene encodes CDR1 MNHEY and CDR2 SMNVEV (reference sequence). Germline trimming cut 5 bases from V and 5 bases from J; bases unmatched to any gene: 10. The CDR3 loop reads CASSETWTGSTEAFF. CDR3 sequence (DNA): TGTGCCAGCAGTGAGACCTGGACAGGGTCAACTGAAGCTTTCTTT.

This clone was observed a handful of times. This chain connects TRBV2 to TRBJ1-1; D is perhaps TRBD1 (6 bases). The CDR3 is made up of 14 amino acids. The germline gives CDR1 SNHLY, CDR2 FYNNEI. The V end was cut by 5 bases, the J end by 1 base, with 11 bases between. In DNA form, the CDR3 reads TGTGCCAGCAGTACCGGGACAAAGAACACTGAAGCTTTCTTT. It translates to CASSTGTKNTEAFF.

This chain links TRBV18 with TRBJ2-2; 8 bases are shared with TRBD1. Germline CDR1 KGHSH, CDR2 LQKENI. Unmatched junction bases numbered 10, after V lost 6 bases and J lost 7 bases. The CDR3 loop spans 15 amino acids. CDR3 protein: CASSPTGAVGGELFF. The CDR3 DNA follows: TGTGCCAGCTCCCCGACAGGGGCGGTCGGCGGGGAGCTGTTTTTT. The complete variable domain, with remaining parts taken from reference TRBV18 and TRBJ2-2, reads NAGVMQNPRHLVRRRGQEARLRCSPMKGHSHVYWYRQLPEEGLKFMVYLQKENIIDESGMPKERFSAEFPKEGPSILRIQQVVRGDSAAYFCASSPTGAVGGELFFGEGSRLTVL.

This clone was picked up one time. The chain carries TRBV29-1 and TRBJ2-7; 8 positions match TRBD1. This CDR3 is built from 15 residues. Looked up from germline, CDR1 is SQVTM and CDR2 is ANQGSEA. The trim removed 6 bases at V and 4 bases at J, leaving 14 bases unmatched. For the CDR3, the DNA is TGCAGCGTCCAGACAGACAGGGGTGCTCTATACGAGCAGTACTTC. As protein: CSVQTDRGALYEQYF.

The count of this clone is one. CDR3 DNA sequence: TGTGCCTGGGCCCAGGGGGCGGAAGGTGAGCAGTTCTTC. Encoded protein: CAWAQGAEGEQFF. This chain connects TRBV30 to TRBJ2-1; 8 bases fit TRBD1. The CDR3 is 13 amino acids. V lost 5 bases and J lost 9; bases outside the gene matches: 9. Germline V lookup: CDR1 GTSNPN, CDR2 SVGIG (reference sequence). Together with reference TRBV30 and TRBJ2-1, the CDR3 gives the full variable domain: SQTIHQWPATLVQPVGSPLSLECTVEGTSNPNLYWYRQAAGRGLQLLFYSVGIGQISSEVPQNLSASRPQDRQFILSSKKLLLSDSGFYLCAWAQGAEGEQFFGPGTRLTVL.

The chain is built from TRBV23-1 and TRBJ1-1; D call uncertain. TRBV23-1 is filed as an ORF, its function uncertain. V was pared by 3 bases and J by 5 bases, with 13 bases between. CDR3 length: 14 residues. The CDR3 DNA is TGCGCCAGCAGTCAGTTCGGGTGTAGGACTGAAGCTTTCTTT. It yields the protein CASSQFGCRTEAFF.

The rearrangement links TRBV5-4 to TRBJ2-1, with 10 bases that match TRBD2. The CDR3 length is 17 residues. Germline trimming cut 4 bases from V and 5 bases from J; bases unmatched to any gene: 12. Germline-derived CDR1 and CDR2 are SGHNT and YYREEE (reference sequence). DNA of the CDR3: TGTGCCAGCAGCCTTTCACTAGCGGGGAGCCCAAACAATGAGCAGTTCTTC. Translated: CASSLSLAGSPNNEQFF.

CDR3 amino acids: CATSDLWPESGELFF. CDR3 bases: TGTGCCACCAGTGATTTGTGGCCGGAGTCCGGGGAGCTGTTTTTT. V is TRBV24-1 and J is TRBJ2-2; D is ambiguous. V shed 0 bases and J shed 6 bases, with 10 bases lying between them. The CDR3 runs to 15 residues. CDR1 and CDR2 from the germline V gene are KGHDR and SFDVKD.

The chain employs TRBV5-4 and TRBJ2-3; D unclear. Germline CDR1 reads SGHNT; CDR2 reads YYREEE (reference sequence). This CDR3 contains 12 residues. V dropped 4 bases and J dropped 6 bases, with 9 bases sitting between them. CDR3 in amino acids: CASSPDWDTQYF. DNA of the CDR3: TGTGCCAGCAGCCCAGACTGGGATACGCAGTATTTT. Full variable domain (missing parts from reference TRBV5-4 and TRBJ2-3): ETGVTQSPTHLIKTRGQQVTLRCSSQSGHNTVSWYQQALGQGPQFIFQYYREEENGRGNFPPRFSGLQFPNYSSELNVNALELDDSALYLCASSPDWDTQYFGPGTRLTVL.

J is TRBJ1-1 and V is TRBV7-9, with D possibly being TRBD1 (5 bases). The germline V and J ends were trimmed by 5 bases and 1 base, with 11 bases remaining between them. Germline V lookup: CDR1 SEHNR, CDR2 FQNEAQ (reference sequence). The CDR3 contains 14 residues. This CDR3 reads CASSLGQQNTEAFF. DNA of the CDR3: TGTGCCAGCAGCCTGGGGCAGCAGAACACTGAAGCTTTCTTT.

The table lists this clone with a few counts. The gene calls are TRBV10-1 and TRBJ2-3; 11 nucleotides align to TRBD2. V trimming: 5 bases; J trimming: 3 bases; junction bases outside the gene matches: 10. Germline V gene lookup returns CDR1 WNHNN and CDR2 SYGVQD (reference sequence). The CDR3 contains 17 residues. CDR3 residues: CASSPTLLAGVTDTQYF. The CDR3, as DNA: TGCGCCAGCAGTCCTACTTTACTAGCGGGAGTTACAGATACGCAGTATTTT.

This clone was found a few times. The chain uses TRBV19 and TRBJ1-1; possibly TRBD1 for D (5 bases). Germline loops: CDR1 LNHDA, CDR2 SQIVND (reference sequence). V lost 8 bases to trimming and J lost 3 bases, with 13 bases between them. This CDR3 contains 13 residues. As DNA, the CDR3 is TGTGCCAGTGGCCGCGGCAGGGACACTGAAGCTTTCTTT. As protein: CASGRGRDTEAFF.

This clone was seen a handful of times. J is TRBJ1-5 and V is TRBV28, with TRBD1 matching 9 bases. The V gene end was trimmed by 2 bases and the J gene end by 6 bases; junction bases not matched to a gene: 2. Germline lookup yields CDR1 MDHEN and CDR2 SYDVKM. This CDR3 region has 14 residues. CDR3 amino acids: CASSLGTGIQPQHF. The CDR3 region has the DNA TGTGCCAGCAGTTTAGGGACAGGGATTCAGCCCCAGCATTTT.

This clone came up once. V usage is TRBV6-5 and J usage is TRBJ2-3, with 13 bases lining up with TRBD2. CDR1 MNHEY and CDR2 SVGAGI come from the germline V gene. J gave up 2 bases and V 4 bases, and 3 bases lay outside the gene matches. The CDR3 totals 16 residues. This chain's CDR3 is CASSFGLAGATDTQYF. CDR3 bases: TGTGCCAGCAGTTTCGGACTAGCGGGAGCCACAGATACGCAGTATTTT.

This rearrangement joins TRBV27 to TRBJ2-7; 14 nucleotides match TRBD2. Trimming cost V 5 bases and J 6 bases; bases outside gene matches: 6. Germline CDR1 MNHEY, CDR2 SMNVEV (reference sequence). The CDR3 is 15 amino acids. The CDR3 coding sequence is TGTGCCAGCAGTCCCGGGACTAGCGGGAGCGCCGAGCAGTACTTC. It encodes CASSPGTSGSAEQYF.

This chain links TRBV11-3 with TRBJ1-1, with a possible D match to TRBD1 (5 bases). Trimming cost V 7 bases and J 11 bases, with 20 bases left between them. Germline V gene data show CDR1 as SGHNT and CDR2 as YENEEA. The CDR3 length is 13 residues. The CDR3 nucleotides read TGTGCCAGCACCCGGATGGGGACTTGGGAGGCTTTCTTT. This gives the protein CASTRMGTWEAFF.

The chain has TRBV2 and TRBJ2-3; TRBD2 aligns across 9 bases. CDR3 size: 17 residues. Germline values: CDR1 SNHLY, CDR2 FYNNEI. V lost 0 bases and J lost 5; bases outside the gene matches: 9. In DNA form, the CDR3 reads TGTGCCAGCAGTGAAGCTTTGGGACTAGCTAATATAGATACGCAGTATTTT. Translating gives CASSEALGLANIDTQYF.

This chain joins TRBV28 and TRBJ2-6; D gene uncertain. The V end lost 6 bases, the J end lost 0 bases, and 21 bases lay between the germline ends. The CDR3 length is 19 residues. Germline V lookup: CDR1 MDHEN, CDR2 SYDVKM. DNA of the CDR3: TGTGCCAGCAGCCAATATGACACCAAAAGTTACTCTGGGGCCAACGTCCTGACTTTC. Residues: CASSQYDTKSYSGANVLTF.

The rearrangement joins TRBV10-3 to TRBJ2-3; 14 bases are a match to TRBD2. Trimming took 6 bases from V and 4 from J; bases not matched to a gene: 3. The CDR3 sequence is 15 residues long. Germline V gives CDR1 ENHRY, CDR2 SYGVKD. CDR3 DNA: TGTGCCATCAGAGAGGGACTAGCGGGAGCAGATACGCAGTATTTT. This sequence encodes CAIREGLAGADTQYF.

The sample holds a few counts of this clone. The chain recombines TRBV9 with TRBJ1-1; 9 nucleotides match TRBD1. The V segment lost 3 bases and the J segment 4 bases; nucleotides outside the gene matches: 13. Germline V gene data show CDR1 as SGDLS and CDR2 as YYNGEE. This CDR3 is built from 17 residues. Here the CDR3 DNA reads TGTGCCAGCAGCGCAGAGGGTAGGGGACAGGGATCCACTGAAGCTTTCTTT. Amino acids: CASSAEGRGQGSTEAFF.